The present T cell receptor beta chain was sequenced within a study of cytomegalovirus exposure and HLA in healthy donors. Study-level points and caveats: Trimming of TCR beta V- and J-genes showed a link, identified in a later analysis, to a missense DCLRE1C variant. The study flagged approximately 180 TCR beta chains as cytomegalovirus-associated. What a later analysis showed was that several of the most significant clusters appeared linked to common viral pathogens.

Details on this clone: What it recognizes is unknown.

PCR was performed using 60 Vbeta and 13 Jbeta primers. Produced via immunoSEQ multiplex PCR; TCRdb's table is partial and in-frame only. This table has 90,000 to 150,000 clones, around 63% appearing once. This CDR3 has 15 amino acids. CDR1 and CDR2 from the germline V gene are SGHTA and FQGNSA. V shed 5 bases and J shed 7 bases, with 20 bases lying between them. Sequences were obtained from PBMCs. The chain joins TRBV7-2 to TRBJ1-2; D gene unclear. The TCR originated in a middle-aged man in good health and CMV-seropositive. In DNA, the CDR3 is TGTGCCAGCAGCACACACCTGGCGGGCCCTGGTGGCTACACCTTC. Translating it yields CASSTHLAGPGGYTF.